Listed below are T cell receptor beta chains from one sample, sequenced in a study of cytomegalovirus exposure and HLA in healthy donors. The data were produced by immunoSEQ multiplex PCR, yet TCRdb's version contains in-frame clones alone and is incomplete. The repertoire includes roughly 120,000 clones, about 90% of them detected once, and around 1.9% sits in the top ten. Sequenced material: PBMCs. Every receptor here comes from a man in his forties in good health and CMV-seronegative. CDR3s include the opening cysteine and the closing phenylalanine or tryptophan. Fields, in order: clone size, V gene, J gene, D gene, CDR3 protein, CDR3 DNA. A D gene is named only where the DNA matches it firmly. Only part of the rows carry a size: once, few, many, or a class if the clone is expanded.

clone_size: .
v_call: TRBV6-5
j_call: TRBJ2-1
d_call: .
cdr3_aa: CASTSGEFRSEQFF
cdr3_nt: TGTGCCAGCACGTCTGGGGAGTTTCGGAGTGAGCAGTTCTTC

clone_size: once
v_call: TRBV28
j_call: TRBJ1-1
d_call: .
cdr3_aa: CASSPAGSLTEAFF
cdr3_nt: TGTGCCAGCAGTCCCGCAGGGTCTTTGACTGAAGCTTTCTTT

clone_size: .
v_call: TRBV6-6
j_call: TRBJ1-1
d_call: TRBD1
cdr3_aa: CASSYDRVGDTEAFF
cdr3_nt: TGTGCCAGCAGTTATGACAGGGTCGGTGACACTGAAGCTTTCTTT

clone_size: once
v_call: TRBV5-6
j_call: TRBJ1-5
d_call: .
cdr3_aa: CASSLQGPRQPQHF
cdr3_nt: TGTGCCAGCAGCTTACAGGGCCCGCGACAGCCCCAGCATTTT

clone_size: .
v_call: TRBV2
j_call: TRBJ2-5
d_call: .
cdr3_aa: CASSASLTSRETQYF
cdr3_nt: TGTGCCAGCAGTGCTAGCCTAACATCACGAGAGACCCAGTACTTC

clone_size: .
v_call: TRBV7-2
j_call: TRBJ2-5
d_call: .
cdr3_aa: CASSLESGGETQYF
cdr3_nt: TGTGCCAGCAGCTTAGAGTCAGGGGGGGAGACCCAGTACTTC

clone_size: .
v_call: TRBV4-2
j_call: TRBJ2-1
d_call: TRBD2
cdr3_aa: CASSQDPAGGQVEQFF
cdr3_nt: TGTGCCAGCAGCCAAGATCCCGCGGGGGGGCAGGTTGAGCAGTTCTTC

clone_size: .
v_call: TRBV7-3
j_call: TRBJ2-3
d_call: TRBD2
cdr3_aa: CASSPDGGRDTQYF
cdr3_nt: TGTGCCAGCAGCCCCGACGGGGGGAGAGATACGCAGTATTTT

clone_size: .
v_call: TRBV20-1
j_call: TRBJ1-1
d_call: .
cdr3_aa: CSASKNTEAFF
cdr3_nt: TGCAGTGCTAGTAAGAACACTGAAGCTTTCTTT

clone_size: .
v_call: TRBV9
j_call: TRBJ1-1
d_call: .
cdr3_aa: CASSVMGLGTEAFF
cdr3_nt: TGTGCCAGCAGCGTAATGGGGCTTGGAACTGAAGCTTTCTTT

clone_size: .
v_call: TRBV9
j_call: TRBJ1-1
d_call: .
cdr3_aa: CASSVERGTRNTEAFF
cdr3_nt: TGTGCCAGCAGCGTAGAGCGGGGTACGCGGAACACTGAAGCTTTCTTT

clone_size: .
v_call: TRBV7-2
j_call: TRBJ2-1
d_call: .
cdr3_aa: CASSLGGRGKEQFF
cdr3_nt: TGTGCCAGCAGCTTAGGCGGCCGAGGCAAGGAGCAGTTCTTC